This T cell receptor beta chain was recorded in a study of blood T cells in healthy people across ages. With a J-beta primer mix and a sample-barcoded 5' primer, a second PCR ran about 6 to 11 cycles. Each cDNA was tagged by a template-switch adaptor containing 12 random nucleotides. One entry per CDR3 protein results from TCRdb running MiXCR on the 5' RACE reads. The profile covers nearly 1 million distinct CDR3 sequences, with roughly half appearing a single time and about 20% taken by the ten largest. The germline CDR1 and CDR2 sequences are SNHLY and FYNNEI. The ends lost 7 bases at V and 0 bases at J; junction bases unmatched: 5. The CDR3 is 15 amino acids. Only a few counts were recorded for this clonotype.

This chain links TRBV2 with TRBJ2-4; the match to TRBD1 covers 8 bases. The TCR comes from a woman aged 60 to 75 in good health. Material for sequencing was blood. The CDR3 bases are TGTGCCAGCAAGGGACAGGATATAGCCAAAAACATTCAGTACTTC. Protein product: CASKGQDIAKNIQYF.